This T cell receptor beta chain comes out of a study of blood T cell repertoires in COVID-19. Study overall: The analysed material was cDNA or gDNA that came from T cells, B-cell-depleted T cells, or PBMCs.

Here immunoSEQ multiplex PCR was the method, and the copy in TCRdb shows in-frame clones only, minus some. The data contain about 300,000 clones, about nine tenths of them singletons. Seattle patients were enrolled during active infection and followed longitudinally. There are 16 residues in the CDR3. From germline, CDR1 is KGHSH and CDR2 LQKENI. V lost 1 base, J lost 0 bases, and 10 bases lay in between. This clone was found a few times. This sequence joins TRBV18 and TRBJ1-3, with a tentative D call TRBD1 (6 bases). The sequencing input was peripheral blood. The sequence came from a woman aged 30 to 39 with COVID-19, enrolled during active disease. The DNA of the CDR3 is TGTGCCAGCTCACCACTCCGGACAGACTCTGGAAACACCATATATTTT. This sequence encodes CASSPLRTDSGNTIYF.